This T cell receptor (beta chain) appears in the sequencing data of a study of blood T cell repertoires in COVID-19. About the research overall: Donors in the United States, Italy and Spain gave samples during acute or convalescent COVID-19. Nucleic acid was either cDNA or gDNA, and it came from T cells, B-cell-depleted T cells, or PBMCs.

Per the original methods: Estimated nucleated cell counts came from reference gene primer amplification. Repertoires were generated with immunoSEQ multiplex PCR, while TCRdb's copy carries only in-frame clones and drops some. V, J and clone size reflect that table, while D and trimming were determined from the DNA. The table lists some 450,000 clones, more than 70% of them singletons. The Seattle patients, enrolled during active infection, were followed longitudinally. This CDR3 region has 17 residues. Germline CDR1 MNHEY, CDR2 SMNVEV (reference sequence). The junction had 14 bases not matched to a gene; V was cut back by 5 bases and J by 6 bases.

The chain recombines TRBV27 with TRBJ2-3; 10 bases are shared with TRBD2. The sequence came from a woman in her fifties or sixties with COVID-19, enrolled during active disease. The sample consisted of peripheral blood. The CDR3 sequence: CASSLEASGGLRDTQYF. CDR3 DNA: TGTGCCAGCAGTCTTGAGGCTAGCGGGGGTCTCCGGGATACGCAGTATTTT.